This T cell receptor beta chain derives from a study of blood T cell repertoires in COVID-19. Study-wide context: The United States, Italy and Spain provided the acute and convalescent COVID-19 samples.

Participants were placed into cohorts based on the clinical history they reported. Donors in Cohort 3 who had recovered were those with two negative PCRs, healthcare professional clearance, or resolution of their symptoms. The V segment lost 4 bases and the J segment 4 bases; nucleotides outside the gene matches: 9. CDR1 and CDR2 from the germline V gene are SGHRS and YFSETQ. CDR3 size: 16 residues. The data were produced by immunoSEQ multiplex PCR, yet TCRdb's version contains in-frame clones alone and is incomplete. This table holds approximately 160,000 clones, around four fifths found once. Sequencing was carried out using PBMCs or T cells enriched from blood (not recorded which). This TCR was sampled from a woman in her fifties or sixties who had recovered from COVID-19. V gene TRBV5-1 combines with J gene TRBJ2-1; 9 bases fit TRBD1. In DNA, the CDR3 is TGCGCCAGCAGCCCGGGGACAGGGCAGCAATACAATGAGCAGTTCTTC. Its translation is CASSPGTGQQYNEQFF.